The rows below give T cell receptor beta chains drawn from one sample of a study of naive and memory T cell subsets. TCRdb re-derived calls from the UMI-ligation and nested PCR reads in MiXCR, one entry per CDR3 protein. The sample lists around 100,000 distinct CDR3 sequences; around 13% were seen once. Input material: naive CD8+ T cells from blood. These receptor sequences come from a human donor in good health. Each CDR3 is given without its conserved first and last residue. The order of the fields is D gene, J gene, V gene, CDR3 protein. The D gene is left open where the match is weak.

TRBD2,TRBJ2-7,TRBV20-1,SARDPSGGAKQY
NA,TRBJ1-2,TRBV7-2,ASSLDSDYGYT
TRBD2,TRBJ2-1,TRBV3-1,ASSPGLGRLNEQF
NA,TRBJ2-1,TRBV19,ASSLTGKNEQF
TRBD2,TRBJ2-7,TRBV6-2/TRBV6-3,ASSYGGRAYEQY
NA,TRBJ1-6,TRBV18,ASSPRRDHQREPLH
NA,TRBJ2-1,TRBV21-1,ASSIRDFPYNEQF
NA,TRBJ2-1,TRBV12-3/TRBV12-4,ASSPSRTADNEQF
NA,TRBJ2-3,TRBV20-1,SAALLGVAGTDTQY
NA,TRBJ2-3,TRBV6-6,ASSFPGGNPTDTQY
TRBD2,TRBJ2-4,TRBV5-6,ASTSVAGQLNIQY
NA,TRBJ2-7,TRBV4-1,ASSRLQGKEQY